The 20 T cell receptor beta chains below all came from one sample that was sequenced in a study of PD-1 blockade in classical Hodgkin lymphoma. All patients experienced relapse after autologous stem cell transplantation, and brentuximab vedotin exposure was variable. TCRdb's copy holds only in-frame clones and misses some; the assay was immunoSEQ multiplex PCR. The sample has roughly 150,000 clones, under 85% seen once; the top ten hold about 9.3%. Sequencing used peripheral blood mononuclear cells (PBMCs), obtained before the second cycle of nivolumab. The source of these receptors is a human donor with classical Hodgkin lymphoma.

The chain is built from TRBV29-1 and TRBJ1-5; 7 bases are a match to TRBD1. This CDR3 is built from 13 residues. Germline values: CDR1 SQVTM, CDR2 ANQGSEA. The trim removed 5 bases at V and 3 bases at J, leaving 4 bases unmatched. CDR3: CSVSGTDNQPQHF. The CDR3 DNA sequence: TGCAGCGTTTCCGGGACAGACAATCAGCCCCAGCATTTT.

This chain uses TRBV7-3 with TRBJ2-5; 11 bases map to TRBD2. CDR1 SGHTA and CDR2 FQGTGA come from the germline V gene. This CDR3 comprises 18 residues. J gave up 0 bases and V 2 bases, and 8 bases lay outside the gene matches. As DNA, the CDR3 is TGTGCCAGCAGCTTATTGGGACTAGCGGAGGGGTACCAAGAGACCCAGTACTTC. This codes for CASSLLGLAEGYQETQYF.

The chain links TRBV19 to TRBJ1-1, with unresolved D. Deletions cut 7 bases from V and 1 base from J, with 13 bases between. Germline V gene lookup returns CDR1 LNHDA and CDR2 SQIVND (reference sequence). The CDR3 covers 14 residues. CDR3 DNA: TGTGCCAGTACCTTTCTCGTGGGGAACACTGAAGCTTTCTTT. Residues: CASTFLVGNTEAFF.

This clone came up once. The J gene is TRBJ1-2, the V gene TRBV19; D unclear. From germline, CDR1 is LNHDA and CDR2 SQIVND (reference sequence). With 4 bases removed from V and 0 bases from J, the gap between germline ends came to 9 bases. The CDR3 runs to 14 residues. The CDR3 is CASSKNSANYGYTF. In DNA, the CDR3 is TGTGCCAGTAGTAAAAACAGCGCTAACTATGGCTACACCTTC.

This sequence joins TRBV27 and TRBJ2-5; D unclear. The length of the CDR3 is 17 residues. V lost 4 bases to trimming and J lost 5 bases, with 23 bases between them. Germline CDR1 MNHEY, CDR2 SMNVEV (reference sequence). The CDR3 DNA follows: TGTGCCAGCAGTTCCCTGGCAAGCGTACGACCAGCGGAGACCCAGTACTTC. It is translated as CASSSLASVRPAETQYF.

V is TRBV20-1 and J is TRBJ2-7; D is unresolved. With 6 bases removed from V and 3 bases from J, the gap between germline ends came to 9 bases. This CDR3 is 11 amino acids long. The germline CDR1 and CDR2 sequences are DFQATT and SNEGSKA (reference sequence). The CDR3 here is CSAVRRYEQYF. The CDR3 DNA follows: TGCAGTGCCGTTCGGCGCTACGAGCAGTACTTC.

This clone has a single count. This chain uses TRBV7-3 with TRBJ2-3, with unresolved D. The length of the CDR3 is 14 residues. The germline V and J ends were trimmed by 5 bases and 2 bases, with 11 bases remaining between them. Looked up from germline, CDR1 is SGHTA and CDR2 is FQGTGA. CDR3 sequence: CASSPRTHTDTQYF. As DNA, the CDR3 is TGTGCCAGCAGCCCGCGAACTCACACAGATACGCAGTATTTT. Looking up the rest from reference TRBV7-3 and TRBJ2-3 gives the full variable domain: GAGVSQTPSNKVTEKGKYVELRCDPISGHTALYWYRQSLGQGPEFLIYFQGTGAADDSGLPNDRFFAVRPEGSVSTLKIQRTERGDSAVYLCASSPRTHTDTQYFGPGTRLTVL.

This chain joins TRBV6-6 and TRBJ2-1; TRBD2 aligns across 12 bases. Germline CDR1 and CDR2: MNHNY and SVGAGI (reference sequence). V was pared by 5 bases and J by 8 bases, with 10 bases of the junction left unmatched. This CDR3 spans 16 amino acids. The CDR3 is CASSQRRTSGDYEQFF. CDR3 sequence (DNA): TGTGCCAGCAGTCAGAGAAGGACTAGCGGGGACTATGAGCAGTTCTTC.

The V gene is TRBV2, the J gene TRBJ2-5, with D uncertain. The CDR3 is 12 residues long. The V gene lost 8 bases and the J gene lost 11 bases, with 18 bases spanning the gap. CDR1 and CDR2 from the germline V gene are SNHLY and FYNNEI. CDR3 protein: CASSVEDGTQYF. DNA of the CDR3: TGTGCCAGCTCCGTCGAAGATGGAACACAGTACTTC.

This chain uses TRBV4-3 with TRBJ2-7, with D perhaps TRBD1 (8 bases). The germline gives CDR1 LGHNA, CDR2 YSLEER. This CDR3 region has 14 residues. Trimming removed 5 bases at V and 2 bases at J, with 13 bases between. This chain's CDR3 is CASSFTGGAYEQYF. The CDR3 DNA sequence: TGCGCCAGCAGCTTCACAGGGGGGGCCTACGAGCAGTACTTC.

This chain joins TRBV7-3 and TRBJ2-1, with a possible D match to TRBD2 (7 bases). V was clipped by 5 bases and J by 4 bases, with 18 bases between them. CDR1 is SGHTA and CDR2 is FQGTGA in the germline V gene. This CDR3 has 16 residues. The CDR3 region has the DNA TGTGCCAGCAGCCCCAGGGGAAGTAGCGGGTACAATGAGCAGTTCTTC. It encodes CASSPRGSSGYNEQFF.

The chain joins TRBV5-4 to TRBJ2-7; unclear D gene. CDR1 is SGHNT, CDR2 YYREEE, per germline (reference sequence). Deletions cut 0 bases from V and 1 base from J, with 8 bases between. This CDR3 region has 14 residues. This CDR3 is CASSLGTASYEQYF. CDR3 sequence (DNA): TGTGCCAGCAGCTTGGGGACGGCGTCCTACGAGCAGTACTTC.

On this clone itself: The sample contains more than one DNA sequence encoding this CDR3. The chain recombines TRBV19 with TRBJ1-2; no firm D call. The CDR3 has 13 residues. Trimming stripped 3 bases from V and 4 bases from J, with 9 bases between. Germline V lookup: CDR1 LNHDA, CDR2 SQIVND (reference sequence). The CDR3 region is CASSIDLGYGYTF. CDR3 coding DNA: TGTGCCAGTAGTATCGACCTAGGCTATGGCTACACCTTC.

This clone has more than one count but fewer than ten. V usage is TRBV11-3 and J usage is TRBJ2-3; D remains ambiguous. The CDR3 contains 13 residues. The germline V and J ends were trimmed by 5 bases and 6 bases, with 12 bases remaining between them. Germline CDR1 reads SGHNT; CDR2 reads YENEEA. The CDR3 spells CASSPEGWDTQYF. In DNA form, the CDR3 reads TGTGCCAGCAGCCCTGAAGGTTGGGATACGCAGTATTTT. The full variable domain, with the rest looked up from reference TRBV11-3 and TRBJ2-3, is EAGVVQSPRYKIIEKKQPVAFWCNPISGHNTLYWYLQNLGQGPELLIRYENEEAVDDSQLPKDRFSAERLKGVDSTLKIQPAELGDSAVYLCASSPEGWDTQYFGPGTRLTVL.

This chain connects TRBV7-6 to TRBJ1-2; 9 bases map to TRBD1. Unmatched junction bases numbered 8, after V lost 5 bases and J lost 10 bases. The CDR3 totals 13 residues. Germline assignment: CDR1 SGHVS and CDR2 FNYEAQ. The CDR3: CASSTDRGNDYTF. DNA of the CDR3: TGTGCCAGCAGCACAGACAGGGGGAACGACTACACCTTC.

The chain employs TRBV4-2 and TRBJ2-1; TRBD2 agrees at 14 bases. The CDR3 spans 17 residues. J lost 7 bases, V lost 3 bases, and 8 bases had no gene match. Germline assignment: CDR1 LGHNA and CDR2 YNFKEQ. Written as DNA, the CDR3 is TGTGCCAGCAGCCAGGCGGGACTAGCGGGAGTTCTGAATGAGCAGTTCTTC. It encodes CASSQAGLAGVLNEQFF.

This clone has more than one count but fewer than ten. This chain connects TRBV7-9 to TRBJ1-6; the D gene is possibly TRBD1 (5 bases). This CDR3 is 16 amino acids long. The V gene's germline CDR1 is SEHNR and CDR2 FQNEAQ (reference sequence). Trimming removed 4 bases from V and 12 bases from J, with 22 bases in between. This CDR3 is CASSSHPGTNFEPLHF. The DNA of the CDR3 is TGTGCCAGCAGCTCCCACCCCGGGACCAATTTCGAACCCCTCCACTTT.

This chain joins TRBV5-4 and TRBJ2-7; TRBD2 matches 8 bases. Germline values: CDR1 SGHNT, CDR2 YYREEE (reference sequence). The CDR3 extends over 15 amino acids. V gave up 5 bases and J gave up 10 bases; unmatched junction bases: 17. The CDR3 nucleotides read TGTGCCAGCAGGCCTGCGAGTGGAGCGGGAGCCGATCAGTACTTC. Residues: CASRPASGAGADQYF.

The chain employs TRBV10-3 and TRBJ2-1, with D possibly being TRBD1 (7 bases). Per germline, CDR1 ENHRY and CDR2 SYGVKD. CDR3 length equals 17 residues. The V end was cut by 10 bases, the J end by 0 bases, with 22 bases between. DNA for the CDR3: TGTGCCACCCGAGGAGGGGGCGGTACAAGCTCCTACAATGAGCAGTTCTTC. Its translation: CATRGGGGTSSYNEQFF.

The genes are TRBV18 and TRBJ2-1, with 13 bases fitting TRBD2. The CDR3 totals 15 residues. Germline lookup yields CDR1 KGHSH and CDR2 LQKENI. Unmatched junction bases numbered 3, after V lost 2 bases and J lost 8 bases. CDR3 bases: TGTGCCAGCTCACCAGGGACTAGCGGGATCTATGAGCAGTTCTTC. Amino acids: CASSPGTSGIYEQFF. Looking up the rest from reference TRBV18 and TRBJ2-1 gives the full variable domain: NAGVMQNPRHLVRRRGQEARLRCSPMKGHSHVYWYRQLPEEGLKFMVYLQKENIIDESGMPKERFSAEFPKEGPSILRIQQVVRGDSAAYFCASSPGTSGIYEQFFGPGTRLTVL.